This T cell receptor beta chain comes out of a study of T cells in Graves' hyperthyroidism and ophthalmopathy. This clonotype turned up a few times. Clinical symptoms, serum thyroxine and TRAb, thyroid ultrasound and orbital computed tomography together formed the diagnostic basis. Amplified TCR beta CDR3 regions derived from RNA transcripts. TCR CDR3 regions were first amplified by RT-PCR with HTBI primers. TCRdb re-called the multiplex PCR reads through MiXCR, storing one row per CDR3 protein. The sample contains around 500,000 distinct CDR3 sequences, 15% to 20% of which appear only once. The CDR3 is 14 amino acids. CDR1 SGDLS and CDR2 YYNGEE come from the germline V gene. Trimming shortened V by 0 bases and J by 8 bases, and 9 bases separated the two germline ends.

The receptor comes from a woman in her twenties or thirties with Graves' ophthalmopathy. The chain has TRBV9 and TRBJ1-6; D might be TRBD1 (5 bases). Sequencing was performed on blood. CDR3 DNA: TGTGCCAGCAGCGTAGCCGACAGCGATTCACCCCTCCACTTT. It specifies CASSVADSDSPLHF.